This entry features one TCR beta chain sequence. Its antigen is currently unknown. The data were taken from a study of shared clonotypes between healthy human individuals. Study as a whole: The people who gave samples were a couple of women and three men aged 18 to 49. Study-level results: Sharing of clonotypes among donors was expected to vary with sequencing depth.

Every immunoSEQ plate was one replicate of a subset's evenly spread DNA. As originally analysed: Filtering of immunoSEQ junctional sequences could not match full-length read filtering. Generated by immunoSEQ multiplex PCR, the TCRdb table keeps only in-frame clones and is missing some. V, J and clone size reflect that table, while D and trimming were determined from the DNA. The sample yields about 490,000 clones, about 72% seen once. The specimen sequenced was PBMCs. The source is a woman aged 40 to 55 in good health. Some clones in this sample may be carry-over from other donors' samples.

Written as DNA, the CDR3 is TGTGCCAGCAGCTCCCGACAGACCTCTAATGAAAAACTGTTTTTT. The encoded protein is CASSSRQTSNEKLFF. This chain links TRBV7-2 with TRBJ1-4, with D possibly matching TRBD1 (5 bases). The CDR3 totals 15 residues. The germline CDR1 and CDR2 sequences are SGHTA and FQGNSA. V was shortened by 4 bases and J by 3 bases, with 12 bases between the two germline ends.